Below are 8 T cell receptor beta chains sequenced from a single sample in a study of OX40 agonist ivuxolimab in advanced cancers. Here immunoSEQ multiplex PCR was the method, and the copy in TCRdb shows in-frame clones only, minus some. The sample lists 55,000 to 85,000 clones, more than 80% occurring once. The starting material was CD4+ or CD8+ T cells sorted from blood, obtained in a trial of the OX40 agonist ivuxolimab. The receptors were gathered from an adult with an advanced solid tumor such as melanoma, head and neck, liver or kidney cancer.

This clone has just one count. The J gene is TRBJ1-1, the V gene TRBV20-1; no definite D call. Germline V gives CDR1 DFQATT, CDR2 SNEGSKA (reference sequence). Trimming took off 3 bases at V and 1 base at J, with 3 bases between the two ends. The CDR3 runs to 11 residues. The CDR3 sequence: CSASSNTEAFF. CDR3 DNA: TGCAGTGCTAGTTCGAACACTGAAGCTTTCTTT.

This CDR3 reads CASSIRWDQPQHF. In nucleotides, the CDR3 is TGTGCCAGTAGTATCCGCTGGGATCAGCCCCAGCATTTT. J is TRBJ1-5 and V is TRBV19; no reliable D call. CDR3 length equals 13 residues. CDR1 and CDR2 from the germline V gene are LNHDA and SQIVND (reference sequence). V lost 3 bases, J lost 5 bases, and 8 bases lay in between.

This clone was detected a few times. The chain's CDR3 is CASSLRLTSEQYF. The CDR3 DNA is TGTGCCAGCAGCTTACGTCTTACTTCAGAGCAGTACTTC. V gene TRBV7-3 combines with J gene TRBJ2-7; D is unclear. Trimming took 2 bases from V and 7 from J, leaving 12 bases between them. The V gene's germline CDR1 is SGHTA and CDR2 FQGTGA. The CDR3 consists of 13 residues.

In DNA, the CDR3 is TGTGCCAGCAGTGCTTCTAGCACAGATACGCAGTATTTT. Encoded protein: CASSASSTDTQYF. The chain couples TRBV6-4 to TRBJ2-3; no definite D call. V was cut by 4 bases and J by 0 bases, with 5 bases left in between. This CDR3 region has 13 residues. Germline V gives CDR1 MRHNA, CDR2 SNTAGT.

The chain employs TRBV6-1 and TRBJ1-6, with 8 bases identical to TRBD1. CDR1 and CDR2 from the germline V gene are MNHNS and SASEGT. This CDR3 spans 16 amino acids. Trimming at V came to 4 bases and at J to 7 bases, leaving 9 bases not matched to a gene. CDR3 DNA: TGTGCCAGCAGTGGCCGACGGACAGGGAACAATTCACCCCTCCACTTT. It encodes CASSGRRTGNNSPLHF.

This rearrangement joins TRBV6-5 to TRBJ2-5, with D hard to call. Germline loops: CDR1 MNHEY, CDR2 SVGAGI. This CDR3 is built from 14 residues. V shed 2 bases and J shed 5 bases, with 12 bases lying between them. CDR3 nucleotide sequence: TGTGCCAGCAGTTACGGAGTTAGCAGCGAGACCCAGTACTTC. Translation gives CASSYGVSSETQYF.

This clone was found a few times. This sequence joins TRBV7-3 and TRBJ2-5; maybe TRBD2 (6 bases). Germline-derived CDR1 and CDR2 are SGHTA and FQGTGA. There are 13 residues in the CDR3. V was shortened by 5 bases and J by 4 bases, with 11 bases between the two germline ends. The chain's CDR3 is CASSRRGGETQYF. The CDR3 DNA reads TGTGCCAGCAGCCGGCGGGGCGGAGAGACCCAGTACTTC. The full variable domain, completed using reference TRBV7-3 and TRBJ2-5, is GAGVSQTPSNKVTEKGKYVELRCDPISGHTALYWYRQSLGQGPEFLIYFQGTGAADDSGLPNDRFFAVRPEGSVSTLKIQRTERGDSAVYLCASSRRGGETQYFGPGTRLLVL.

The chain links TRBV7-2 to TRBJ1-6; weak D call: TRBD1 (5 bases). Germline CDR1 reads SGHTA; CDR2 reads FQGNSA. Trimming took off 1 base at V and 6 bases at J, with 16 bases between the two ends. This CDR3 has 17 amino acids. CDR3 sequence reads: CASSLVFGGAVNSPLHF. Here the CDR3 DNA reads TGTGCCAGCAGCTTAGTTTTTGGAGGGGCAGTTAATTCACCCCTCCACTTT. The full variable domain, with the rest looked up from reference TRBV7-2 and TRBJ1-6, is GAGVSQSPSNKVTEKGKDVELRCDPISGHTALYWYRQSLGQGLEFLIYFQGNSAPDKSGLPSDRFSAERTGGSVSTLTIQRTQQEDSAVYLCASSLVFGGAVNSPLHFGNGTRLTVT.